This paragraph reports one T cell receptor beta chain. Its antigen is not known. No patient had received any treatment before thyroid surgery. Deletions cut 0 bases from V and 9 bases from J, with 3 bases between. Germline V gives CDR1 PRHDT, CDR2 FYEKMQ (reference sequence). This CDR3 region has 12 residues. In the original analysis: For papillary thyroid cancer, a distant-metastasis classifier was constructed from CDR3 differences observed across clinicopathological groups. With MiXCR, TCRdb reprocessed the PCR reads. None of the V and J calls come from the authors' own analysis; TCRdb made them. Of tens of thousands of clones listed, roughly a fifth are singletons. This entry is derived from a study of metastatic and nonmetastatic thyroid tumors. The wider study: Malignant thyroid and benign thyroid patients provided blood and tumor or nodule tissue whose repertoires were compared. Overall study findings and caveats: Benign nodules reportedly had significantly lower TCR beta diversity than malignant thyroid tumors in blood and tumor.

The rearrangement joins TRBV13 to TRBJ1-6; unclear D gene. The sample consisted of blood. The TCR comes from a male donor with papillary thyroid cancer or a benign thyroid nodule (not recorded which). Some clones in this sample may be carry-over from other donors' samples. The CDR3: CASSLGVSPLHF. CDR3 DNA sequence: TGTGCCAGCAGCTTAGGGGTTTCACCCCTCCACTTT.